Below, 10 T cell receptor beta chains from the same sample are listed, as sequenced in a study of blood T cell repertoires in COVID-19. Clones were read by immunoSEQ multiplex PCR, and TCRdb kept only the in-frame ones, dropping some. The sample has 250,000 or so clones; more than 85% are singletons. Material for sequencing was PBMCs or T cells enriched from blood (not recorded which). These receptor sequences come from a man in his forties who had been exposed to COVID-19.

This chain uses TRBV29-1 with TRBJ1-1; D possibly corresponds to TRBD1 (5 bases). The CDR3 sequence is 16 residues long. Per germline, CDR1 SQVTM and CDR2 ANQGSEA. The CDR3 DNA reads TGCAGTGCCCGAGGCGGGGACTCGGTGGAGAACACTGAAGCTTTCTTT. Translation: CSARGGDSVENTEAFF.

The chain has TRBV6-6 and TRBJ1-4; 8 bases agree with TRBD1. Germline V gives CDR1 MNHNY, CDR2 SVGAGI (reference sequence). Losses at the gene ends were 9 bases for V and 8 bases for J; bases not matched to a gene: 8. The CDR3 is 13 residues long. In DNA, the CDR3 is TGTGCCAGTACAGACAGGGGAGGGGAAAAACTGTTTTTT. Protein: CASTDRGGEKLFF.

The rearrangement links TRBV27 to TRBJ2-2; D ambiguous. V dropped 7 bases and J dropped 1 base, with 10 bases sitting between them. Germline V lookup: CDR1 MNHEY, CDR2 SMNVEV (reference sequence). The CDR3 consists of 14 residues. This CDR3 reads CASTGAQNTGELFF. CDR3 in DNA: TGTGCCAGCACCGGAGCCCAGAACACCGGGGAGCTGTTTTTT.

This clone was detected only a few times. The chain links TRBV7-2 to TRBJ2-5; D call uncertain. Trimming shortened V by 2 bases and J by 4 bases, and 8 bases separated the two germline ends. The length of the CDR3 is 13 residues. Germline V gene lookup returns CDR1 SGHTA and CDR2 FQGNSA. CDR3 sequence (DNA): TGTGCCAGCAGCTTACTTCGACTAGAGACCCAGTACTTC. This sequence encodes CASSLLRLETQYF.

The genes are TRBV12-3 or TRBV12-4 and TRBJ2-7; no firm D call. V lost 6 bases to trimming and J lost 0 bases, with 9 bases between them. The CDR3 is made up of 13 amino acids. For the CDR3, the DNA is TGTGCCAGCAGCCGCGGTAGCTCCTACGAGCAGTACTTC. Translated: CASSRGSSYEQYF.

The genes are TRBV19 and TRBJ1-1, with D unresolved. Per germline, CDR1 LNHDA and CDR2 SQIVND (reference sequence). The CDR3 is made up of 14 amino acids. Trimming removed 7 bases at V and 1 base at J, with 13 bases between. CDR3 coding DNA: TGTGCCAGTACCTTGTCGGGTCAGAACACTGAAGCTTTCTTT. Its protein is CASTLSGQNTEAFF. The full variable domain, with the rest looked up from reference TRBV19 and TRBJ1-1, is DGGITQSPKYLFRKEGQNVTLSCEQNLNHDAMYWYRQDPGQGLRLIYYSQIVNDFQKGDIAEGYSVSREKKESFPLTVTSAQKNPTAFYLCASTLSGQNTEAFFGQGTRLTVV.

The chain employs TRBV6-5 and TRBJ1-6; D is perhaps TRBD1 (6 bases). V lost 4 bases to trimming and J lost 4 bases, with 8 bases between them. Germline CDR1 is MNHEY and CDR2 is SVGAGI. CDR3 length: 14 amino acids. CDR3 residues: CASSFTGYNSPLHF. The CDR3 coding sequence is TGTGCCAGCAGTTTTACAGGGTATAATTCACCCCTCCACTTT.

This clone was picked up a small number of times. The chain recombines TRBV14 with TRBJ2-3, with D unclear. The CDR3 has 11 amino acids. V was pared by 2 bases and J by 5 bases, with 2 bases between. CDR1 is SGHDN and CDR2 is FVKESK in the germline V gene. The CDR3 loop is CASSQLDTQYF. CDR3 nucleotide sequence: TGTGCCAGCAGCCAACTAGATACGCAGTATTTT.

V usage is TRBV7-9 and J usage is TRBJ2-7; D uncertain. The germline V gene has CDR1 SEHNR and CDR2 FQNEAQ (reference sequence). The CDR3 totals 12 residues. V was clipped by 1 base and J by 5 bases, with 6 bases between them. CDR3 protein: CASSLVNHEQYF. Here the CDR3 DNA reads TGTGCCAGCAGCTTAGTAAATCACGAGCAGTACTTC.

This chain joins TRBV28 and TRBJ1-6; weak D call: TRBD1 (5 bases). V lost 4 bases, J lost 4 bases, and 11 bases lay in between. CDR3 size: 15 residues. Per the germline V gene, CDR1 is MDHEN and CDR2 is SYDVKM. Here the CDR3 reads CASSSQGPYNSPLHF. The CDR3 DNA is TGTGCCAGCAGTTCCCAGGGCCCATATAATTCACCCCTCCACTTT.